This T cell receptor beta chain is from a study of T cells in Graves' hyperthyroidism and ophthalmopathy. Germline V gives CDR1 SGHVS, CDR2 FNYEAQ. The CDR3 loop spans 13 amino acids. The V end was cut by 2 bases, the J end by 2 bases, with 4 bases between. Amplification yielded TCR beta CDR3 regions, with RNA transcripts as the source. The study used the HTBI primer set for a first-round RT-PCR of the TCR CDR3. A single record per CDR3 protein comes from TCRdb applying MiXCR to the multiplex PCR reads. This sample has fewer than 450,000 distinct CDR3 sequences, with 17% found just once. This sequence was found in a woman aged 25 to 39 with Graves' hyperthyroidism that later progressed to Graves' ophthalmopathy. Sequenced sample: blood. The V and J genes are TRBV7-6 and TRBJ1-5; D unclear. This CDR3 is CASSLTRNQPQHF. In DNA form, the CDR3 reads TGTGCCAGCAGCTTAACGCGCAATCAGCCCCAGCATTTT.